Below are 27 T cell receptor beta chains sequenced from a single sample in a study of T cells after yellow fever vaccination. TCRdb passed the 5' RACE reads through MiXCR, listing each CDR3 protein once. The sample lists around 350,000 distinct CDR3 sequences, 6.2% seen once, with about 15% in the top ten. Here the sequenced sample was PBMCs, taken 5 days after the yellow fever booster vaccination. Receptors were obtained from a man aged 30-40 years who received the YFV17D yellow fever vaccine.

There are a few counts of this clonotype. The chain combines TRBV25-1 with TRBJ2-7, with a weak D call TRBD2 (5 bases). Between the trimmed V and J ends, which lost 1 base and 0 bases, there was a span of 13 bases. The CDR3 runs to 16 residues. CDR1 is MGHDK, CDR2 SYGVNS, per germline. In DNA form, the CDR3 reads TGTGCCAGCAGTGAATTTGGAAAGGACTTCTCCTACGAGCAGTACTTC. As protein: CASSEFGKDFSYEQYF.

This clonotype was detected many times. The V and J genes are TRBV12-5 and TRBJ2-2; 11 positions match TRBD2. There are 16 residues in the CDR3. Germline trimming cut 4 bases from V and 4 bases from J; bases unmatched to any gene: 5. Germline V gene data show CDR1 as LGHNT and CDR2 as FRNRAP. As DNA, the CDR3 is TGTGCTAGTGGTTCTCGACTAGCGGGATTCACCGGGGAGCTGTTTTTT. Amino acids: CASGSRLAGFTGELFF.

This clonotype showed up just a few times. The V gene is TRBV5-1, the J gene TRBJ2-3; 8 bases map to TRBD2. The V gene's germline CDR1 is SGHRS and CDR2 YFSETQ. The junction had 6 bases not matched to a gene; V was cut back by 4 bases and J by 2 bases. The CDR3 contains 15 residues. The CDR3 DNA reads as TGCGCCAGCAGCCGGGGACTAGTCCCCACAGATACGCAGTATTTT. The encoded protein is CASSRGLVPTDTQYF.

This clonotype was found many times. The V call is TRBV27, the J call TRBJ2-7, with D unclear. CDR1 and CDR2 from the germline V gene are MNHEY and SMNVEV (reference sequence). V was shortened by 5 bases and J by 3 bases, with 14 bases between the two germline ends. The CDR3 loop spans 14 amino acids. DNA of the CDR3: TGTGCCAGCAGTCCCTCCCCCCTTAGCTACGAGCAGTACTTC. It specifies CASSPSPLSYEQYF.

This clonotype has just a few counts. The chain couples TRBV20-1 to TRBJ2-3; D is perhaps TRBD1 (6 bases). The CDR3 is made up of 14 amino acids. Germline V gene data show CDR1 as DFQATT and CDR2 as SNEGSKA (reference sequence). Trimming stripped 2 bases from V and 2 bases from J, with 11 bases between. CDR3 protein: CSARRDTLTDTQYF. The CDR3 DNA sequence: TGCAGTGCTAGACGGGACACACTCACAGATACGCAGTATTTT.

Written as DNA, the CDR3 is TGTGCCAGCAGCCGGGATCACTACAATGAGCAGTTCTTC. Translating gives CASSRDHYNEQFF. The V and J genes are TRBV5-4 and TRBJ2-1; maybe TRBD2 (5 bases). The V end lost 4 bases, the J end lost 3 bases, and 8 bases lay between the germline ends. The CDR3 length is 13 residues. Germline V CDR1 and CDR2: SGHNT, YYREEE (reference sequence).

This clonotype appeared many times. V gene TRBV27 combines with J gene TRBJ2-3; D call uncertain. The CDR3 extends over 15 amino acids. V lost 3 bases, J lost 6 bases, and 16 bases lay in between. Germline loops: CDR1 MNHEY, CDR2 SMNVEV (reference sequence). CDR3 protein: CASSFFARKEDTQYF. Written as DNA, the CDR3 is TGTGCCAGCAGTTTTTTCGCTAGGAAAGAGGATACGCAGTATTTT.

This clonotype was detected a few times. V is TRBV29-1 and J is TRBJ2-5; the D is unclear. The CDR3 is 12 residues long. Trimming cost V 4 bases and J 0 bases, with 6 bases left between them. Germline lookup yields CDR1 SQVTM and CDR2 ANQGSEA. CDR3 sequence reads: CSVVGNQETQYF. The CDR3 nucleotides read TGCAGCGTTGTAGGGAACCAAGAGACCCAGTACTTC.

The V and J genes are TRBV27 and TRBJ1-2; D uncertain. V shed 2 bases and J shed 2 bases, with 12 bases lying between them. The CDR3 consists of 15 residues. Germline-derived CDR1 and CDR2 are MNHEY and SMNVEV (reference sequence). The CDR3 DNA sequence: TGTGCCAGCAGTTTAAATGGCATAATGAACTATGGCTACACCTTC. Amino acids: CASSLNGIMNYGYTF.

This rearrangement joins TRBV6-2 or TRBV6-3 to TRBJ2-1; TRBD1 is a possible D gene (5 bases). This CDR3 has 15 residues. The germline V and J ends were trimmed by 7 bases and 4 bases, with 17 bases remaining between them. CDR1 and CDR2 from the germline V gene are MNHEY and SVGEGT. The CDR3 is CASNQGKSIYNEQFF. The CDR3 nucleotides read TGTGCCAGCAACCAGGGAAAGAGCATTTACAATGAGCAGTTCTTC.

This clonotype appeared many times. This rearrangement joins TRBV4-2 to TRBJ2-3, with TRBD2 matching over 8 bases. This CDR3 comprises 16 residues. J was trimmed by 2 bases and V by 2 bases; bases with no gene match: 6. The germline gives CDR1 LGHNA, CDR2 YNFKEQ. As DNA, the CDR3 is TGTGCCAGCAGCCAAAGATTAGCGGGGATCACAGATACGCAGTATTTT. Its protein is CASSQRLAGITDTQYF.

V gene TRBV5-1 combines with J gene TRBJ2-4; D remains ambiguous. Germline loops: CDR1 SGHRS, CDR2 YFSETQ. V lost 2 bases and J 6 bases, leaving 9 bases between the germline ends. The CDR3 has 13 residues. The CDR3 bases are TGCGCCAGCAGCTTCGATCGAGTAAACATTCAGTACTTC. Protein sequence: CASSFDRVNIQYF. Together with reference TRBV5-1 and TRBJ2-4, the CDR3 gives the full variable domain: KAGVTQTPRYLIKTRGQQVTLSCSPISGHRSVSWYQQTPGQGLQFLFEYFSETQRNKGNFPGRFSGRQFSNSRSEMNVSTLELGDSALYLCASSFDRVNIQYFGAGTRLSVL.

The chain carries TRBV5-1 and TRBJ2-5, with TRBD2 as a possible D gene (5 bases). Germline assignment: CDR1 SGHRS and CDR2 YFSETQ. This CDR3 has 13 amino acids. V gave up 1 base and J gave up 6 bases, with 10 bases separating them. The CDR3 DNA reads TGCGCCAGCAGCTTGACTAGGGAACAGACCCAGTACTTC. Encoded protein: CASSLTREQTQYF.

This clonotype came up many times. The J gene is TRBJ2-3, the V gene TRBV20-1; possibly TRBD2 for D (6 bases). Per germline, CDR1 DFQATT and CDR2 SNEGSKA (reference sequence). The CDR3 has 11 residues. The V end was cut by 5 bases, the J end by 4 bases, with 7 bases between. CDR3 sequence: CSARRADTQYF. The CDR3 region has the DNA TGCAGTGCTCGGAGGGCAGATACGCAGTATTTT.

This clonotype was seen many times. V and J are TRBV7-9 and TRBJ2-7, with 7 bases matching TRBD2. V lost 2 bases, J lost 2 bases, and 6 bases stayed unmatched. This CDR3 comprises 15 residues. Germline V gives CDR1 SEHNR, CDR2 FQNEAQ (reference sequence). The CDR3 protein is CASSLWSSGPYEQYF. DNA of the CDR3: TGTGCCAGCAGCTTATGGTCTAGCGGCCCCTACGAGCAGTACTTC.

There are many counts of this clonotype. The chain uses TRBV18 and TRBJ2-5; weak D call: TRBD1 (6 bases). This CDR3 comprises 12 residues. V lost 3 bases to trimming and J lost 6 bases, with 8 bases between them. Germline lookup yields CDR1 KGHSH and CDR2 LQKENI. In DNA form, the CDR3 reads TGTGCCAGCTCACCCCAGGGGAAGACCCAGTACTTC. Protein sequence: CASSPQGKTQYF.

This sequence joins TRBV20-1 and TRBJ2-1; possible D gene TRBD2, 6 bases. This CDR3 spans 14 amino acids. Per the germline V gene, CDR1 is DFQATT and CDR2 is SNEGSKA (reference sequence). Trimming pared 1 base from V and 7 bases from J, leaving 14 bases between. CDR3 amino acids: CSARVAGIRNEQFF. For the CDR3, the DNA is TGCAGTGCTAGAGTGGCGGGAATTCGGAATGAGCAGTTCTTC.

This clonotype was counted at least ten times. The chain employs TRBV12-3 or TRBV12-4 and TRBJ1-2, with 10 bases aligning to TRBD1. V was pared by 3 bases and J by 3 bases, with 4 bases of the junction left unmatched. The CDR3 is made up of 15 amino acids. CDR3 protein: CASSFRDRGYYGYTF. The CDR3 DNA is TGTGCCAGCAGTTTCCGGGACAGGGGTTACTATGGCTACACCTTC.

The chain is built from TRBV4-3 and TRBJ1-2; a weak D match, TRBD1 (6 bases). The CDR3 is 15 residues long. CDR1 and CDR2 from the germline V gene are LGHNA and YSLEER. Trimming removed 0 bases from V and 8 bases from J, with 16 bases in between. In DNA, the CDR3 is TGCGCCAGCAGCCAAGATCTAGGGACATATGGCGGCTACACCTTC. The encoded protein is CASSQDLGTYGGYTF.

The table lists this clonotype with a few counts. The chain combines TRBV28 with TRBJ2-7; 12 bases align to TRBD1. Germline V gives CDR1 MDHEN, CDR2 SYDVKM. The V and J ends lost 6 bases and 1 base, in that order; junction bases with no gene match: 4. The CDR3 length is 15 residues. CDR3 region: CASRGQGAASYEQYF. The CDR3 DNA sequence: TGTGCCAGCAGGGGACAGGGGGCGGCTTCCTACGAGCAGTACTTC.

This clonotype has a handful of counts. DNA of the CDR3: TGTGCCAGCTCCCCAGGGGGGGCTACCTACAATGAGCAGTTCTTC. It is translated as CASSPGGATYNEQFF. V usage is TRBV18 and J usage is TRBJ2-1; perhaps D is TRBD1 or TRBD2 (7 bases each). V lost 6 bases and J 2 bases, leaving 14 bases between the germline ends. CDR3 length equals 15 residues. Germline V gives CDR1 KGHSH, CDR2 LQKENI. Supplemented by reference TRBV18 and TRBJ2-1, the full variable domain reads NAGVMQNPRHLVRRRGQEARLRCSPMKGHSHVYWYRQLPEEGLKFMVYLQKENIIDESGMPKERFSAEFPKEGPSILRIQQVVRGDSAAYFCASSPGGATYNEQFFGPGTRLTVL.

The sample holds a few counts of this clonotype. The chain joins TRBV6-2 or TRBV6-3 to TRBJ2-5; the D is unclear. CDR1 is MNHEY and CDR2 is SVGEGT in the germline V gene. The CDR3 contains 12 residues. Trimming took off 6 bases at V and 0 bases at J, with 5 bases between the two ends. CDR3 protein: CASRPYQETQYF. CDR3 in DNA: TGTGCCAGCAGACCTTACCAAGAGACCCAGTACTTC.

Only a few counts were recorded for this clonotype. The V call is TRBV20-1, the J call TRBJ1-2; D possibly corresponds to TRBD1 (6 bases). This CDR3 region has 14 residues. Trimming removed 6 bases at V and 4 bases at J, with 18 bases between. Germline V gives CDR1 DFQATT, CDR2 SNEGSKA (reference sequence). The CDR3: CSATLGGPGYGYTF. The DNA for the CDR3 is TGCAGTGCCACCCTGGGGGGGCCCGGCTATGGCTACACCTTC.

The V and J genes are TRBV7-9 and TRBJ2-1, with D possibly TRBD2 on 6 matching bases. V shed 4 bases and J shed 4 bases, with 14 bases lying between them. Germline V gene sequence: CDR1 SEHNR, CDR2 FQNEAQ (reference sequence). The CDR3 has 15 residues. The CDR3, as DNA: TGTGCCAGCAGCTGGGAGGTAACAGTGTACAATGAGCAGTTCTTC. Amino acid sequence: CASSWEVTVYNEQFF.

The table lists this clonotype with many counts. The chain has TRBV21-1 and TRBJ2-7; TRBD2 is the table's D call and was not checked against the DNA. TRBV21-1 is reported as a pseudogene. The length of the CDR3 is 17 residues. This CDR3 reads CASSKATSSAISYEQYF. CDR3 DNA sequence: TGTGCCAGCAGCAAAGCGACTTCTAGCGCCATCTCCTACGAGCAGTACTTC.

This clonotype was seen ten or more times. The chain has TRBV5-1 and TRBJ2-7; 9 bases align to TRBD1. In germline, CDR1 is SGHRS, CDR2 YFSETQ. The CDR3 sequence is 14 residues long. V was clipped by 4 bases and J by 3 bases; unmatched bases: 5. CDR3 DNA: TGCGCCAGCAGCGGAACAGGGGGCTACTACGAGCAGTACTTC. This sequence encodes CASSGTGGYYEQYF. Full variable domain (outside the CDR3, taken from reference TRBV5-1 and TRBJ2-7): KAGVTQTPRYLIKTRGQQVTLSCSPISGHRSVSWYQQTPGQGLQFLFEYFSETQRNKGNFPGRFSGRQFSNSRSEMNVSTLELGDSALYLCASSGTGGYYEQYFGPGTRLTVT.

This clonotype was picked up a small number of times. CDR3 protein: CASSWTSGIGDTQYF. CDR3 DNA sequence: TGCGCCAGCAGTTGGACTAGCGGGATCGGGGATACGCAGTATTTT. The V gene is TRBV5-1, the J gene TRBJ2-3, with 12 bases lining up with TRBD2. CDR3 length equals 15 residues. Trimming at V came to 5 bases and at J to 6 bases, leaving 7 bases not matched to a gene. Germline assignment: CDR1 SGHRS and CDR2 YFSETQ. Based on the CDR3 plus reference TRBV5-1 and TRBJ2-3, the full variable domain is KAGVTQTPRYLIKTRGQQVTLSCSPISGHRSVSWYQQTPGQGLQFLFEYFSETQRNKGNFPGRFSGRQFSNSRSEMNVSTLELGDSALYLCASSWTSGIGDTQYFGPGTRLTVL.